Listed below are T cell receptor beta chains from one sample, sequenced in a study of blood T cell repertoires in COVID-19. Repertoires were generated with immunoSEQ multiplex PCR, while TCRdb's copy carries only in-frame clones and drops some. The sample yields 120,000 to 150,000 clones, 80% to 90% seen once. Specimen: PBMCs or T cells enriched from blood (not recorded which). Receptors were obtained from a woman aged 45-65 years with acute COVID-19. CDR3s include the opening cysteine and the closing phenylalanine or tryptophan.

>TRBJ2-1|TRBV4-1
CASSQDERADYNEQFF
>TRBJ1-2|TRBV6-6
CASSYSGTGEGYTF
>TRBJ1-4|TRBV30
CAALPWTGTKANEKLFF
>TRBJ2-7|TRBV19
CASSTGTGGLYEQYF
>TRBJ1-6|TRBV7-6
CASSLSGTGGSPLHF
>TRBJ2-1|TRBV19
CASSSTSGIGNEQFF
>TRBJ1-6|TRBV4-2
CASSQDGQGAQSPLHF
>TRBJ2-5|TRBV14
CASSQVSGRETQYF
>TRBJ2-5|TRBV19
CASSKSEAGGGETQYF
>TRBJ2-1|TRBV2
CASSLAGDNEQFF
>TRBJ2-7|TRBV6-6
CASSGPSSGRAHEQYF
>TRBJ1-2|TRBV15
CATSRRGGVDYGYTF
>TRBJ2-1|TRBV7-9
CASSLGLAGPQGEQFF
>TRBJ1-2|TRBV19
CASSDRGQEGGYTF
>TRBJ2-1|TRBV3-1/TRBV3-2
CASSPYGTSQNNEQFF
>TRBJ2-1|TRBV27
CASIPAGGNPNEQFF
>TRBJ2-3|TRBV21-1
CASRVNEGWGTGESTDTQYF
>TRBJ2-7|TRBV6-1
CASSGFPTGSVYEQYF
>TRBJ2-7|TRBV2
CASSDPGQVGPYEQYF
>TRBJ1-2|TRBV7-9
CASSFGANYGYTF
>TRBJ1-2|TRBV18
CASSPLPAGQGANYGYTF
>TRBJ2-1|TRBV27
CASSLMVGLAGYNEQFF
>TRBJ2-7|TRBV21-1
CASSKAGRDSSYEQYF
>TRBJ1-2|TRBV10-3
CAISDPGQGASGYTF
>TRBJ2-1|TRBV4-1
CASSQGETIYEQFF